A selection of T cell receptor beta chains follows, all from one sample in a study of CD8+CD57+ T cells in acquired aplastic anemia. Each CDR3 protein gets one entry after TCRdb re-called the reads with MiXCR. In the table there are nearly 60,000 distinct CDR3 sequences, 55% to 70% of which are singletons. Sequenced material: sorted CD4+, CD8+, or CD8+CD57+ T cells (not recorded which) from PBMCs. Receptors were obtained from a human donor with aplastic anemia. Both conserved end residues are part of each CDR3. Each record gives: V gene, J gene, CDR3 protein.

TRBV10-3	TRBJ2-7	CAMKREGSYEQYF
TRBV7-9	TRBJ2-2	CASSLVPGPTGELFF
TRBV6-6	TRBJ1-6	CASSSLRQGNSPLHF
TRBV2	TRBJ1-1	CASSIKRTEAFF
TRBV9	TRBJ1-2	CASSVVGQGYGYTF
TRBV11-2	TRBJ1-5	CASSSLQGRFSQPQHF
TRBV20-1	TRBJ2-7	CSFAGIYEQYF
TRBV6-1	NA	CASSEAGSAGETQYF
TRBV20-1	TRBJ2-2	CSARDLARTNTGELFF
TRBV11-1	TRBJ1-6	CASSQYGGRNSPLHF
TRBV25-1	TRBJ1-6	CASSVRDRGNSPLHF
TRBV25-1	TRBJ2-3	CASSALAGAGEDTQYF
TRBV19	TRBJ2-3	CASSGQGATDTQYF
TRBV2	TRBJ2-3	CASTAGSFLSTDTQYF
TRBV15	TRBJ1-6	CATSRPGQDYNSPLHF
TRBV5-5	TRBJ2-1	CASSLGSGGYNEQFF
TRBV10-3	TRBJ2-3	CAISASSGSKSGVDTQYF
TRBV7-7	TRBJ2-1	CAIDGGAFEQFF
TRBV7-9	TRBJ1-1	CASSLDLTTEAFF
TRBV7-9	TRBJ1-5	CASSLWENQPQHF
TRBV2	TRBJ1-1	CASASQGGTEAFF
TRBV20-1	TRBJ2-5	CSARDRGETQYF
TRBV10-3	TRBJ2-1	CAISERTGWDEQFF
TRBV24-1	TRBJ2-2	CATSVAGGSGELFF
TRBV5-6	TRBJ2-1	CASSTDRGLVDEQFF
TRBV7-2	TRBJ2-5	CASSGQAQETQYF
TRBV20-1	TRBJ2-7	CSARVLAEAYEQYF
TRBV9	TRBJ2-7	CASSALAGNPYEQYF
TRBV7-2	TRBJ1-3	CASSLDLGNTIYF
TRBV4-3	TRBJ1-2	CASSQAASGTPNYGYTF
TRBV11-2	TRBJ1-3	CASSFEGARSGNTIYF
TRBV25-1	TRBJ1-1	CASSEAQGNTEAFF
TRBV15	TRBJ2-7	CATSREKNGDAAYEQYF
TRBV10-3	TRBJ2-2	CATRGPNTGELFF
TRBV6-5	TRBJ1-2	CASSYGSGYTF
TRBV19	TRBJ2-5	CASSTQGAETQYF
TRBV6-1	TRBJ2-3	CASSAIGTSGDTQYF
TRBV27	TRBJ2-7	CASSPFEAYEQYF
TRBV20-1	TRBJ1-2	CSALHGTGYGYTF
TRBV29-1	TRBJ1-1	CSAVAGGVAFF
TRBV19	TRBJ2-7	CARSIGLYNEQYF
TRBV6-4	TRBJ2-7	CARVQTRSYEQYF
TRBV10-3	TRBJ2-7	CAISVDYEQYF
TRBV19	TRBJ2-1	CASIPGQEQFF
TRBV5-5	TRBJ2-7	CASSPRQARSYEQYF
TRBV10-3	TRBJ2-3	CAIAGVGTDTQYF
TRBV12-5	TRBJ2-7	CASGLYRRPSYEQYF
TRBV4-1	TRBJ2-7	CASSESTSGGTSEQYF